This is a list of T cell receptor beta chains from one sample in a study of T-cell reconstitution after alpha-beta-depleted transplantation in children. TCRdb recomputed calls from the PCR reads with MiXCR, one row per CDR3 protein. Of about 17,000 distinct CDR3 sequences listed, 9.5% to 15% are singletons. Sample: PBMCs, mostly from graft donor cells, taken 180 days after TCRalphabeta/CD19-depleted stem cell transplant. The source of these receptors is a boy in the first two years of life who had a stem cell transplant for Wiskott-Aldrich syndrome, so the T cells may come from the graft donor. Both conserved end residues are part of each CDR3. The D gene is left open where the match is weak. Expanded clones get a size class; other rows say once, few or many, or leave the size out.

TRBV18	TRBJ2-2	few	TRBD2	TGTGCCAGCACCAGAACTAGCGGGAGATCCGGGGAGCTGTTTTTT	CASTRTSGRSGELFF
TRBV28	TRBJ2-2	.	.	TGTGCCAGCAGTTTATTACTCTGGGGGGTGTCCGGGGAGCTGTTTTTT	CASSLLLWGVSGELFF
TRBV18	TRBJ2-1	.	.	TGTGCCAGCTCACCACCGGGCAGGGCGGCGAACAATGAGCAGTTCTTC	CASSPPGRAANNEQFF
TRBV12-3/TRBV12-4	TRBJ1-2	.	.	TGTGCCAGCAGTTACAGAATATATGGCTACACCTTC	CASSYRIYGYTF
TRBV27	TRBJ1-5	many	.	TGTGCCAGCAGTTTTTCCGGGAGCAATCAGCCCCAGCATTTT	CASSFSGSNQPQHF
TRBV4-1	TRBJ2-3	.	TRBD2	TGCGCCAGCAGTCACTGGACTAGCGGGGGGGTATACACAGATACGCAGTATTTT	CASSHWTSGGVYTDTQYF
TRBV28	TRBJ1-6	few	.	TGTGCCACCCACGGGGGGTGGTATTCACCCCTCCACTTT	CATHGGWYSPLHF
TRBV24-1	TRBJ2-5	many	.	TGTGCCACCAGTGATTTGACAGCACAAGAGACCCAGTACTTC	CATSDLTAQETQYF
TRBV5-1	TRBJ2-3	many	.	TGCGCCAGCAGCCCGGGAATGGATACAGATACGCAGTATTTT	CASSPGMDTDTQYF
TRBV10-1	TRBJ1-1	many	.	TGCGCCAGCAGTGACCCAAACACTGAAGCTTTCTTT	CASSDPNTEAFF
TRBV7-8	TRBJ2-4	.	.	TGTGCCAGCAGCTTAGTTGGGGCGGGAGAGGCGGACAGTCAGTACTTC	CASSLVGAGEADSQYF
TRBV28	TRBJ1-3	few	.	TGTGCCAGTTTAGGTGGCAGCTCTGGAAACACCATATATTTT	CASLGGSSGNTIYF
TRBV20-1	TRBJ2-5	.	.	TGCAGTGCTAGAGATCCGAACCAAGAGACCCAGTACTTC	CSARDPNQETQYF
TRBV28	TRBJ2-3	many	.	TGTGCCAGCAGCAGAGACCTAGAATACGATACGCAGTATTTT	CASSRDLEYDTQYF
TRBV18	TRBJ1-1	many	.	TGTGCCAGCTCACCTCCCATCGACACTGAAGCTTTCTTT	CASSPPIDTEAFF
TRBV6-2/TRBV6-3	TRBJ2-7	few	.	TGTGCCAGCAGTTACTCCGTGGCTAGCTTGACCTACGAGCAGTACTTC	CASSYSVASLTYEQYF
TRBV12-3/TRBV12-4	TRBJ2-7	many	.	TGTGCCAGCAGTCTATCTAGGGGAGACGAGCAGTACTTC	CASSLSRGDEQYF
TRBV5-6	TRBJ1-1	many	.	TGTGCCAGCAGCTTCTGGGACACAGCCGCTTTCTTT	CASSFWDTAAFF
TRBV5-4	TRBJ2-1	many	TRBD1	TGTGCCAGCAGCTTGGCCGTACAGGGGCCAGAGCAGTTCTTC	CASSLAVQGPEQFF
TRBV7-6	TRBJ2-1	many	TRBD1	TGTGCCAGCAGCCAAGGACAGGTCTCCTACAATGAGCAGTTCTTC	CASSQGQVSYNEQFF
TRBV7-9	TRBJ1-6	many	TRBD1	TGTGCCAGCAGCTTAAGCCTGGGACAGGGAAATTCACCCCTCCACTTT	CASSLSLGQGNSPLHF
TRBV5-1	TRBJ2-1	many	TRBD1	TGCGCCAGCAGCTTGGAGTTTTTCCGGGACAGGGGGAGAGTGTCGTCCTACAATGAGCAGTTCTTC	CASSLEFFRDRGRVSSYNEQFF
TRBV5-1	TRBJ2-1	.	.	TGCGCCAGCAGCTTGGACGGGAGCTCCTACAATGAGCAGTTCTTC	CASSLDGSSYNEQFF
TRBV11-1	TRBJ2-1	.	TRBD2	TGTGCCAGCAGCCCCCCCCTACTAGCGGGGGGGCCTCCTTACAATGAGCAGTTCTTC	CASSPPLLAGGPPYNEQFF
TRBV7-2	TRBJ2-1	few	.	TGTGCCAGCAGCTTAGCGCGTCGTGAGCAGTTCTTC	CASSLARREQFF
TRBV7-6	TRBJ2-1	few	.	TGTGCCAGCAGCTTAGGATCGCCCAGCTACAATGAGCAGTTCTTC	CASSLGSPSYNEQFF
TRBV24-1	TRBJ2-6	.	.	TGTGGCACCAGTTATGGACCCTTATTATCTGGGGCCAACGTCCTGACTTTC	CGTSYGPLLSGANVLTF
TRBV7-8	TRBJ2-7	many	.	TGTGCCAGCAGCTTAGATTCAGCTGGGCTGTCCTCCTACGAGCAGTACTTC	CASSLDSAGLSSYEQYF
TRBV29-1	TRBJ2-3	few	.	TGCAGCGGCGTGTCGGCCAACACAGATACGCAGTATTTT	CSGVSANTDTQYF
TRBV5-6	TRBJ2-5	many	TRBD1	TGTGCCAGCAGCTTGTACAGGGGAGAGACCCAGTACTTC	CASSLYRGETQYF
TRBV20-1	TRBJ2-5	few	.	TGCAGTGCTAGAGGCTCCGGACAGCTTGAGACCCAGTACTTC	CSARGSGQLETQYF
TRBV4-1	TRBJ2-7	many	.	TGCGCCAGCAGCCGAAGGGACACAGCAGCCTACGAGCAGTACTTC	CASSRRDTAAYEQYF
TRBV2	TRBJ1-4	.	TRBD1	TGTGCCAGCAGCGGGACAGGGCAGGAAAAACTGTTTTTT	CASSGTGQEKLFF
TRBV7-2	TRBJ2-7	.	.	TGTGCCAGCAGCTTAATAGACGTTGTTGAGCAGTACTTC	CASSLIDVVEQYF
TRBV20-1	TRBJ1-2	.	TRBD1	TGCAGTGCCCACAGGGAGGGGGCCTATGGCTACACCTTC	CSAHREGAYGYTF
TRBV12-3/TRBV12-4	TRBJ1-2	large	.	TGTGCCAGCAGTCGAAGTGGCTATGGCTACACCTTC	CASSRSGYGYTF
TRBV7-9	TRBJ1-4	many	TRBD1	TGTGCCAGCCCCGACAGGGGAAGTGAAAAACTGTTTTTT	CASPDRGSEKLFF
TRBV5-1	TRBJ2-1	many	TRBD2	TGCGCCAGCAGCTTGGGGACTAGCAATGAGCAGTTCTTC	CASSLGTSNEQFF
TRBV19	TRBJ1-5	many	.	TGTGCCAGTAAGTTCAGTGGTGGAGGCAATCAGCCCCAGCATTTT	CASKFSGGGNQPQHF
TRBV19	TRBJ2-1	few	TRBD2	TGTGCCAGTAGCTACGTTAGACTAGCGGGTTACAATGAGCAGTTCTTC	CASSYVRLAGYNEQFF
TRBV28	TRBJ1-5	many	.	TGTGCCAGCAGTTTAATTTTGAGTGTCGGGCCCCAGCATTTT	CASSLILSVGPQHF
TRBV7-2	TRBJ2-1	many	.	TGTGCCAGCAGCTTAGCGCAGGGACGTAGATTGGGTGAGCAGTTCTTC	CASSLAQGRRLGEQFF
TRBV20-1	TRBJ2-1	few	TRBD1	TGCAGTGCTGAGAGACAGGGCTACAATGAGCAGTTCTTC	CSAERQGYNEQFF
TRBV11-2	TRBJ2-3	few	TRBD2	TGTGCCAGCAGCTTAACTAGCGGAAACACAGATACGCAGTATTTT	CASSLTSGNTDTQYF
TRBV6-5	TRBJ1-1	many	TRBD1	TGTGCCAGCAGTTACTCAAGGGGGCCCCTGAACACTGAAGCTTTCTTT	CASSYSRGPLNTEAFF
TRBV6-6	TRBJ1-6	many	.	TGTGCCAGCAGGCGCCAGGGCGTTTCACCCCTCCACTTT	CASRRQGVSPLHF
TRBV5-1	TRBJ2-5	many	.	TGCGCCAGCAGCTTATCAGGGGTACAAGAGACCCAGTACTTC	CASSLSGVQETQYF